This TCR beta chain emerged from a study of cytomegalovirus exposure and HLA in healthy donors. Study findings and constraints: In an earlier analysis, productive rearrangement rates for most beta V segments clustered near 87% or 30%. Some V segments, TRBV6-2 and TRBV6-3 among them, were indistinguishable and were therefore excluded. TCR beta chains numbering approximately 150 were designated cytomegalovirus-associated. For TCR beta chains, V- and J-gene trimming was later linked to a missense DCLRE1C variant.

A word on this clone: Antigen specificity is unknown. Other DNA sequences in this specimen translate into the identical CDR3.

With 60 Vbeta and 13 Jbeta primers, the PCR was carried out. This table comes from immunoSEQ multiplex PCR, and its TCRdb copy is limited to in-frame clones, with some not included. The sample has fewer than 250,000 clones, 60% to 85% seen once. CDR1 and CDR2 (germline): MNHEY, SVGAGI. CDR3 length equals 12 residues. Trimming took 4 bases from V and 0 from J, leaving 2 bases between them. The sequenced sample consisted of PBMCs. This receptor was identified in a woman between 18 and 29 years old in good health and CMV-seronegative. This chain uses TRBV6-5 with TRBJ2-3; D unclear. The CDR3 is CASSSSTDTQYF. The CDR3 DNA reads TGTGCCAGCAGTTCGAGCACAGATACGCAGTATTTT.